A selection of T cell receptor beta chains follows, all from one sample in a study of blood T cell repertoires in COVID-19. Clones were read by immunoSEQ multiplex PCR, and TCRdb kept only the in-frame ones, dropping some. The sample holds over 200,000 clones, 75% to 95% seen once. Input material: peripheral blood. The receptors shown here come from a person aged 18 to 30 with COVID-19, enrolled during active disease. Both conserved end residues are part of each CDR3. The D gene is left open where the match is weak. For some rows the clone size is stated as once, few or many, or as a class when expanded; others skip it.

>NA|TRBV7-9|few|TRBJ2-7
TGTGCCAGCAGCTTAGAGGGGCCCTACGAGCAGTACTTC
CASSLEGPYEQYF
>TRBD1|TRBV4-1|NA|TRBJ1-4
TGCGCCAGCAAAACACAGGGGGCTTATGAAAAACTGTTTTTT
CASKTQGAYEKLFF
>TRBD2|TRBV13|NA|TRBJ2-1
TGTGCCAGCAGCAAAACTAGCGGGAGGGTTTTATTGGATGAGCAGTTCTTC
CASSKTSGRVLLDEQFF
>TRBD2|TRBV24-1|NA|TRBJ2-3
TGTGCCACCAGCGGACTAGCGGGAGCAGGGGGAGATACGCAGTATTTT
CATSGLAGAGGDTQYF
>NA|TRBV2|few|TRBJ1-5
TGTGCCAGCAGTGAAGGGTTCGGGGGAAGGCCCCAGCATTTT
CASSEGFGGRPQHF
>TRBD2|TRBV7-2|NA|TRBJ2-3
TGTGCCAGCAGCTTAGGACTAGCGGGAGGGGTAGAGGCGCAGTATTTT
CASSLGLAGGVEAQYF
>NA|TRBV12-1|NA|TRBJ1-2
TGTGCCAAGGCGGGACAGGGGACCTCTAACTATGGCTACACCTTC
CAKAGQGTSNYGYTF
>NA|TRBV11-2|NA|TRBJ1-5
TGTGCCAGCAGCTTAGGGGGGCAGGGACACCAGCCCCAGCATTTT
CASSLGGQGHQPQHF
>TRBD2|TRBV6-5|NA|TRBJ2-1
TGTGCCAGCACCTCACTAGCGGGAGGAGTCAATGAGCAGTTCTTC
CASTSLAGGVNEQFF
>TRBD2|TRBV5-1|NA|TRBJ2-1
TGCGCCAGCAGCCCCCAAGGGCAGGGACTAGCGGGAGTCGAGCAGTTCTTC
CASSPQGQGLAGVEQFF
>NA|TRBV19|NA|TRBJ2-1
TGTGCCAGTAGCTACGGGGCCTACAATGAGCAGTTCTTC
CASSYGAYNEQFF
>NA|TRBV4-1|NA|TRBJ2-2
TGCGCCAGCAGCCAAGACCCGGGACTGCGGCCCGGGGAGCTGTTTTTT
CASSQDPGLRPGELFF
>NA|TRBV5-1|NA|TRBJ2-2
TGCGCCAGCAGCTTGGCCGAATTAACGGGAGCCGGGGAGCTGTTTTTT
CASSLAELTGAGELFF
>NA|TRBV7-9|NA|TRBJ2-3
TGTGCCAGCAGCTCACTAATATCGGGAGAGAGCACAGATACGCAGTATTTT
CASSSLISGESTDTQYF
>NA|TRBV5-5|NA|TRBJ1-5
TGTGCCAGCAGCTCTTACGAGGATCAGCCCCAGCATTTT
CASSSYEDQPQHF
>NA|TRBV4-3|NA|TRBJ2-7
TGCGCCAGCAGCCAAGATATGGGGTTAGCGGAGTACGAGCAGTACTTC
CASSQDMGLAEYEQYF
>TRBD2|TRBV4-2|NA|TRBJ2-3
TGTGCCAGCAGCCAAGAAGTCGCGACTAGCGGGTCCAACACAGATACGCAGTATTTT
CASSQEVATSGSNTDTQYF
>NA|TRBV19|once|TRBJ2-1
TGTGCCAGTAGTTCCGGACACTACAATGAGCAGTTCTTC
CASSSGHYNEQFF
>TRBD2|TRBV27|once|TRBJ2-7
TGTGCCAGCAGAAGCCCGGGACTAGCATCCGAGCAGTACTTC
CASRSPGLASEQYF